This T cell receptor (beta chain) was sequenced during a study of Graves' ophthalmopathy and Graves' hyperthyroidism. Study-wide results and caveats: Stable hyperthyroidism and ophthalmopathy were told apart by a 13-signature model, which achieved approximately 87% sensitivity and approximately 81% specificity.

Trimming took off 4 bases at V and 2 bases at J, with 15 bases between the two ends. The CDR3 covers 14 residues. Germline-derived CDR1 and CDR2 are SQVTM and ANQGSEA. This clonotype was seen repeatedly, ten times or more. The antigen is undetermined. Amplifying from RNA transcripts, the study obtained TCR beta CDR3 regions. Scientists carried out first-round RT-PCR using HTBI primers and then a second-round multiplex PCR. TCRdb reanalysed the multiplex PCR reads using MiXCR and keeps one entry per CDR3 protein. The profile shows about 740,000 distinct CDR3 sequences, approximately 40% of them singletons.

The source material was peripheral blood. The chain is built from TRBV29-1 and TRBJ2-7; D is perhaps TRBD2 (6 bases). The TCR comes from an adult man with Graves' ophthalmopathy. The CDR3 loop reads CSVGGGTAAYEQYF. The CDR3 DNA follows: TGCAGCGTTGGGGGCGGGACTGCCGCCTACGAGCAGTACTTC.